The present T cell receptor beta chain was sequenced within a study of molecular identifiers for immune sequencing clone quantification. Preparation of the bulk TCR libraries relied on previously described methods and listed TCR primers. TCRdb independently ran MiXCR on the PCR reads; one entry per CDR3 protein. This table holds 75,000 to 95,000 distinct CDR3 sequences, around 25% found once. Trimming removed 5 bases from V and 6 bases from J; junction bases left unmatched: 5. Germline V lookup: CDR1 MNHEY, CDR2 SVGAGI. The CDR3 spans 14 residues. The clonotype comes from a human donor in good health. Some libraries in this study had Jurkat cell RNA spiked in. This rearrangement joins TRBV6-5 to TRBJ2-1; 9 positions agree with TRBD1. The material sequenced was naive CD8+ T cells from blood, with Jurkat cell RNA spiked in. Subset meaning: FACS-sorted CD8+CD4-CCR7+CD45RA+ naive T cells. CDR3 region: CASSRTGVSNEQFF. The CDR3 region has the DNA TGTGCCAGCAGTAGGACAGGGGTTTCCAATGAGCAGTTCTTC.